These 14 T cell receptor beta chains were sequenced from one sample in a study of PD-1 blockade in classical Hodgkin lymphoma. Libraries were prepared by immunoSEQ multiplex PCR; TCRdb keeps only in-frame clonotypes and omits some of them. The sample yields about 50,000 clones, nearly 90% seen once. Stated time point: cycle 4 day 1 (C4D1), after six to seven weeks of nivolumab. Following autologous stem cell transplantation, relapse occurred in every patient, and exposure to brentuximab vedotin varied. This specimen consisted of peripheral blood mononuclear cells (PBMCs), obtained before the fourth cycle of nivolumab. Receptor source: a human donor with classical Hodgkin lymphoma.

The chain is built from TRBV5-6 and TRBJ1-1; D not resolved. Germline V gives CDR1 SGHDT, CDR2 YYEEEE. The length of the CDR3 is 12 residues. Trimming stripped 2 bases from V and 5 bases from J, with 7 bases between. CDR3 sequence reads: CASSLRKTEAFF. CDR3 DNA: TGTGCCAGCAGCTTAAGGAAGACTGAAGCTTTCTTT.

The V and J genes are TRBV7-9 and TRBJ2-7, with D perhaps being TRBD1 or TRBD2 (5 bases each). This CDR3 region has 16 residues. Germline V lookup: CDR1 SEHNR, CDR2 FQNEAQ (reference sequence). The V and J ends lost 0 bases and 4 bases respectively, with 16 bases between them. This CDR3 is CASSLAFPGTNYEQYF. CDR3 DNA: TGTGCCAGCAGCTTAGCCTTCCCCGGGACCAATTACGAGCAGTACTTC.

This rearrangement joins TRBV25-1 to TRBJ2-1; TRBD1 might be the D (6 bases). The CDR3 is made up of 16 amino acids. Trimming left V 8 bases short and J 0 bases short, with 17 bases between. CDR1 is MGHDK, CDR2 SYGVNS, per germline. The CDR3 DNA follows: TGTGCCAGCCAGGGGACGGGGAGCAGCTCCTACAATGAGCAGTTCTTC. As protein: CASQGTGSSSYNEQFF. The full variable domain, rest sourced from reference TRBV25-1 and TRBJ2-1, is EADIYQTPRYLVIGTGKKITLECSQTMGHDKMYWYQQDPGMELHLIHYSYGVNSTEKGDLSSESTVSRIRTEHFPLTLESARPSHTSQYLCASQGTGSSSYNEQFFGPGTRLTVL.

J is TRBJ2-3 and V is TRBV4-1; D gene uncertain. V was clipped by 2 bases and J by 6 bases, with 6 bases between them. Germline values: CDR1 MGHRA, CDR2 YSYEKL. The CDR3 runs 12 residues. CDR3 in amino acids: CASSQPWDTQYF. CDR3 coding DNA: TGCGCCAGCAGCCAACCATGGGATACGCAGTATTTT.

The chain recombines TRBV15 with TRBJ2-7; 7 nucleotides align to TRBD2. The CDR3 sequence is 15 residues long. Germline values: CDR1 LNHNV, CDR2 YYDKDF (reference sequence). V was clipped by 1 base and J by 2 bases; unmatched bases: 5. For the CDR3, the DNA is TGTGCCACCAGCAGAGCAGGGACTACAGCCTACGAGCAGTACTTC. It encodes CATSRAGTTAYEQYF.

V is TRBV5-5 and J is TRBJ1-1, with D possibly matching TRBD1 (6 bases). Trimming took off 3 bases at V and 11 bases at J, with 20 bases between the two ends. Germline V CDR1 and CDR2: SGHKS, YYEKEE (reference sequence). This CDR3 region has 14 residues. CDR3 nucleotides: TGTGCCAGCAGCTCACGAGTGGGGGCGGATAATGCTTTCTTT. Amino acids: CASSSRVGADNAFF.

This chain uses TRBV9 with TRBJ2-5; D unresolved. The CDR3 spans 14 residues. V was trimmed by 3 bases and J by 0 bases, leaving 9 bases between them. Germline loops: CDR1 SGDLS, CDR2 YYNGEE. In nucleotides, the CDR3 is TGTGCCAGCAGCGCAGACCTGTACCAAGAGACCCAGTACTTC. Translating gives CASSADLYQETQYF.

V usage is TRBV6-1 and J usage is TRBJ2-1, with 11 bases identical to TRBD1. Germline lookup yields CDR1 MNHNS and CDR2 SASEGT. The J segment lost 8 bases and the V segment lost 4 bases, leaving 7 bases of the junction unmatched. The CDR3 covers 15 residues. CDR3 sequence: CASSVSGTGGHEQFF. The DNA for the CDR3 is TGTGCCAGCAGTGTTAGTGGGACAGGGGGGCATGAGCAGTTCTTC.

The V call is TRBV27, the J call TRBJ2-2; a weak D match, TRBD2 (6 bases). The germline CDR1 and CDR2 sequences are MNHEY and SMNVEV (reference sequence). This CDR3 comprises 14 residues. The V end was cut by 6 bases, the J end by 5 bases, with 13 bases between. The chain's CDR3 is CASRIIGGTGELFF. The DNA for the CDR3 is TGTGCCAGCAGGATTATCGGGGGAACCGGGGAGCTGTTTTTT.

This chain connects TRBV14 to TRBJ2-3; D is ambiguous. The CDR3 runs 14 residues. V dropped 4 bases and J dropped 9 bases, with 17 bases sitting between them. Germline-derived CDR1 and CDR2 are SGHDN and FVKESK. For the CDR3, the DNA is TGTGCCAGCAGCCCCTTCATCTTCTCAAACACGCAGTATTTT. Amino acid sequence: CASSPFIFSNTQYF.

CDR3 protein: CASSVSPRTSTYEQYF. The CDR3 DNA reads TGTGCCAGCAGCGTGAGCCCTAGGACTAGCACGTACGAGCAGTACTTC. This chain joins TRBV9 and TRBJ2-7; 8 bases fit TRBD2. V shed 2 bases and J 4 bases; nucleotides not matched to a gene: 11. The CDR3 sequence is 16 residues long. Germline lookup yields CDR1 SGDLS and CDR2 YYNGEE.

The chain combines TRBV7-9 with TRBJ2-1; D uncertain. Trimming took off 6 bases at V and 8 bases at J, with 14 bases between the two ends. CDR1 SEHNR and CDR2 FQNEAQ come from the germline V gene (reference sequence). The CDR3 covers 13 residues. The CDR3 DNA sequence: TGTGCCAGCAGTTACGACCCGATCGATGAGCAGTTCTTC. Translating it yields CASSYDPIDEQFF.

V and J are TRBV9 and TRBJ2-7; TRBD2 aligns across 7 bases. Germline loops: CDR1 SGDLS, CDR2 YYNGEE. The CDR3 runs 16 residues. V gave up 0 bases and J gave up 2 bases; unmatched junction bases: 8. The CDR3 is CASSVGAGLRAYEQYF. In DNA, the CDR3 is TGTGCCAGCAGCGTAGGAGCGGGACTACGCGCCTACGAGCAGTACTTC.

The chain carries TRBV19 and TRBJ2-7; the D is unclear. CDR3 length equals 13 residues. The V and J ends lost 4 bases and 6 bases respectively, with 13 bases between them. From germline, CDR1 is LNHDA and CDR2 SQIVND (reference sequence). In DNA form, the CDR3 reads TGTGCCAGTAGTACCTATCCAGGAGCCGAGCAGTACTTC. It yields the protein CASSTYPGAEQYF.